These 9 T cell receptor beta chains came from one sample sequenced in a study of T cells expressing NK-cell markers. TCRdb reprocessed the 5' RACE reads, with one entry per CDR3 protein and no DNA. Its table lists 350,000 to 450,000 distinct CDR3 sequences. Sequenced: blood T cells: a sorted CD56 or NKG2C T cell subset, CD4+ or CD8+ T cells, or bulk PBMC T cells (not recorded which). Receptor source: a man aged 18-75 years in good health.

The chain uses TRBV27 and TRBJ1-2. Germline CDR1 and CDR2: MNHEY and SMNVEV (reference sequence). This CDR3 has 13 residues. CDR3 in amino acids: CASSRGRPYGYTF.

V gene TRBV4-1 combines with J gene TRBJ1-1; TCRdb proposes TRBD1, but this gene call is untestable without DNA. The CDR3 length is 16 residues. Germline V gene lookup returns CDR1 MGHRA and CDR2 YSYEKL. The chain's CDR3 is CASSQLRAGGATEAFF.

The chain carries TRBV12-5 and TRBJ2-5; with no DNA, the TCRdb D assignment of TRBD2 cannot be verified. Per germline, CDR1 LGHNT and CDR2 FRNRAP. There are 14 residues in the CDR3. This CDR3 is CASGLEGPGKTQYF.

The rearrangement links TRBV5-8 to TRBJ1-1; without DNA, the TCRdb call of TRBD1 cannot be checked. The length of the CDR3 is 15 residues. Germline CDR1 is SGHTS and CDR2 is YDEGEE. The chain's CDR3 is CASSTGVGVIAEAFF.

The V call is TRBV9, the J call TRBJ2-3; TCRdb returns TRBD2, unconfirmable since there is no DNA. This CDR3 contains 15 residues. Germline V gives CDR1 SGDLS, CDR2 YYNGEE. This CDR3 reads CASSSEGVAGDTQYF.

The chain combines TRBV14 with TRBJ2-7; TCRdb lists TRBD2, though no DNA is available to test this call. CDR3 length: 14 residues. In germline, CDR1 is SGHDN, CDR2 FVKESK. The chain's CDR3 is CASSRQRVGGEQYF.

The V gene is TRBV6-5, the J gene TRBJ2-7; the TCRdb D gene call, TRBD1, has no DNA to confirm it. Per the germline V gene, CDR1 is MNHEY and CDR2 is SVGAGI. The CDR3 extends over 14 amino acids. The CDR3: CASSYSPGSYEQYF.

This chain connects TRBV7-8 to TRBJ1-5; TCRdb reports TRBD1, a call that lacks DNA to check it against. Germline-derived CDR1 and CDR2 are SGHVS and FQNEAQ. The CDR3 sequence is 16 residues long. The CDR3 loop reads CASSLARGLFRQPQHF.

J is TRBJ2-2 and V is TRBV5-1. CDR3 length: 15 amino acids. The germline gives CDR1 SGHRS, CDR2 YFSETQ. The chain's CDR3 is CASTIAEVDTGELFF.